The 32 T cell receptor beta chains given below trace back to one sample, sequenced in a study of blood T cell repertoires in COVID-19. Clones were read by immunoSEQ multiplex PCR, and TCRdb kept only the in-frame ones, dropping some. Here the sample spans 300,000 or so clones, around 87% being singletons. The sample taken for sequencing was peripheral blood. The receptors come from a man aged 65 to 79 with acute or convalescent COVID-19.

The chain combines TRBV19 with TRBJ1-1; D possibly corresponds to TRBD1 (6 bases). Trimming took 5 bases from V and 3 from J, leaving 16 bases between them. This CDR3 contains 15 residues. Germline lookup yields CDR1 LNHDA and CDR2 SQIVND (reference sequence). CDR3 region: CASSGPRGGDTEAFF. CDR3 bases: TGTGCCAGTAGTGGGCCCAGGGGAGGGGACACTGAAGCTTTCTTT. Combining the CDR3 with reference TRBV19 and TRBJ1-1 gives the whole variable domain DGGITQSPKYLFRKEGQNVTLSCEQNLNHDAMYWYRQDPGQGLRLIYYSQIVNDFQKGDIAEGYSVSREKKESFPLTVTSAQKNPTAFYLCASSGPRGGDTEAFFGQGTRLTVV.

V and J are TRBV20-1 and TRBJ1-5; 8 bases fit TRBD1. Losses at the gene ends were 3 bases for V and 2 bases for J; bases not matched to a gene: 9. Germline V CDR1 and CDR2: DFQATT, SNEGSKA (reference sequence). The CDR3 covers 16 residues. The CDR3 DNA reads TGCAGTGCTAGTCCCAGGGGGCTTTACGGCAATCAGCCCCAGCATTTT. Translation: CSASPRGLYGNQPQHF.

This chain joins TRBV19 and TRBJ1-5, with TRBD1 identical over 7 bases. The trim removed 5 bases at V and 0 bases at J, leaving 4 bases unmatched. The CDR3 spans 15 residues. Germline CDR1 and CDR2: LNHDA and SQIVND (reference sequence). The CDR3 region has the DNA TGTGCCAGTAGTCTGACAGGGCCTAGCAATCAGCCCCAGCATTTT. This encodes CASSLTGPSNQPQHF. The whole variable domain, remainder taken from reference TRBV19 and TRBJ1-5, is DGGITQSPKYLFRKEGQNVTLSCEQNLNHDAMYWYRQDPGQGLRLIYYSQIVNDFQKGDIAEGYSVSREKKESFPLTVTSAQKNPTAFYLCASSLTGPSNQPQHFGDGTRLSIL.

The chain carries TRBV7-9 and TRBJ1-1; 7 positions match TRBD1. Trimming cost V 5 bases and J 11 bases; bases outside gene matches: 11. In germline, CDR1 is SEHNR, CDR2 FQNEAQ (reference sequence). The CDR3 consists of 13 residues. The CDR3 sequence is CASSPTAFRGAFF. The CDR3, as DNA: TGTGCCAGCAGCCCAACGGCGTTCAGGGGGGCTTTCTTT.

This clone came up many times. The chain has TRBV5-4 and TRBJ2-1, with 7 bases matching TRBD2. CDR1 and CDR2 from the germline V gene are SGHNT and YYREEE (reference sequence). V dropped 0 bases and J dropped 8; count of bases not matched to a gene: 5. The CDR3 contains 14 residues. The DNA for the CDR3 is TGTGCCAGCAGCTTGGGGTGGGGAGGGGATGAGCAGTTCTTC. This gives the protein CASSLGWGGDEQFF.

The chain joins TRBV6-2 or TRBV6-3 to TRBJ1-5; maybe TRBD1 (5 bases). The V gene's germline CDR1 is MNHEY and CDR2 SVGEGT. V was cut by 4 bases and J by 2 bases, with 12 bases left in between. CDR3 length equals 15 residues. CDR3 sequence reads: CASSSGWGRNQPQHF. The CDR3 nucleotides read TGTGCCAGCAGTTCAGGGTGGGGTCGCAATCAGCCCCAGCATTTT.

This chain uses TRBV3-1 (or the pseudogene TRBV3-2) with TRBJ1-4; D might be TRBD1 (5 bases). Germline loops: CDR1 LGHDT, CDR2 YNNKEL (reference sequence). CDR3 length equals 15 residues. V shed 1 base and J shed 5 bases, with 11 bases lying between them. As DNA, the CDR3 is TGTGCCAGCAGCCAAGGTTGGGGCAGGAATGAAAAACTGTTTTTT. Translating it yields CASSQGWGRNEKLFF.

This clone came up once. The V call is TRBV6-6, the J call TRBJ1-6, with 8 bases lining up with TRBD1. Per the germline V gene, CDR1 is MNHNY and CDR2 is SVGAGI (reference sequence). The CDR3 consists of 14 residues. The ends lost 6 bases at V and 5 bases at J; junction bases unmatched: 3. The CDR3 coding sequence is TGTGCCAGCAGCCGGACAGGGAATAATTCACCCCTCCACTTT. Protein product: CASSRTGNNSPLHF.

The chain couples TRBV2 to TRBJ2-2; the D gene is possibly TRBD1 (5 bases). This CDR3 region has 13 residues. The germline CDR1 and CDR2 sequences are SNHLY and FYNNEI. V was clipped by 4 bases and J by 4 bases, with 7 bases between them. DNA of the CDR3: TGTGCCAGCAGTGGGGGCCCCACCGGGGAGCTGTTTTTT. This sequence encodes CASSGGPTGELFF.

A few counts support this clone. The V call is TRBV7-2, the J call TRBJ2-7, with 12 bases lining up with TRBD2. The V segment lost 5 bases and the J segment 5 bases; nucleotides outside the gene matches: 10. This CDR3 has 16 residues. Germline V gives CDR1 SGHTA, CDR2 FQGNSA. DNA of the CDR3: TGTGCCAGCAGCCGCTCTGCTAGCGGGAGGGCCGACGAGCAGTACTTC. It encodes CASSRSASGRADEQYF. Based on the CDR3 plus reference TRBV7-2 and TRBJ2-7, the full variable domain is GAGVSQSPSNKVTEKGKDVELRCDPISGHTALYWYRQSLGQGLEFLIYFQGNSAPDKSGLPSDRFSAERTGGSVSTLTIQRTQQEDSAVYLCASSRSASGRADEQYFGPGTRLTVT.

A note on this clone: Other DNA sequences from this sample encode an identical CDR3 as well. The CDR3 DNA is TGTGCCAGCAGCCCTCGGGCAGGGGGCGAGCAGTACTTC. Encoded protein: CASSPRAGGEQYF. J is TRBJ2-7 and V is TRBV3-1 (or the pseudogene TRBV3-2), with TRBD1 identical over 7 bases. CDR1 and CDR2 (germline): LGHDT, YNNKEL (reference sequence). The CDR3 spans 13 residues. With V trimmed by 4 bases and J by 6 bases, 6 bases remained unmatched.

The chain employs TRBV29-1 and TRBJ2-1, with 15 bases that match TRBD2. From germline, CDR1 is SQVTM and CDR2 ANQGSEA. This CDR3 spans 15 amino acids. V trimming: 6 bases; J trimming: 4 bases; junction bases outside the gene matches: 4. The CDR3 sequence is CSVRTSGRVYNEQFF. CDR3 coding DNA: TGCAGCGTCAGGACTAGCGGGAGGGTTTACAATGAGCAGTTCTTC.

CDR3 nucleotides: TGTGCCAGCAGTTGGACAGCCTCTGGAAACACCATATATTTT. Its translation: CASSWTASGNTIYF. J is TRBJ1-3 and V is TRBV28; possibly TRBD1 for D (6 bases). CDR3 size: 14 residues. Trimming removed 4 bases from V and 0 bases from J, with 7 bases in between. Germline-derived CDR1 and CDR2 are MDHEN and SYDVKM.

In the case of this clone: One end of the junction does not line up with germline, which may come from a read error. This sample includes further DNA sequences coding for the same CDR3. J is TRBJ2-7 and V is TRBV28; D might be TRBD1 (5 bases). Germline CDR1 MDHEN, CDR2 SYDVKM. The CDR3 sequence is 12 residues long. DNA for the CDR3: TGTGCTAGCAGTCAGGGTTGGTACGAGCAGTACTTC. It translates to CASSQGWYEQYF.

The V gene is TRBV3-1 (or the pseudogene TRBV3-2), the J gene TRBJ1-3; maybe TRBD1 (5 bases). V was clipped by 5 bases and J by 4 bases, with 12 bases between them. The CDR3 covers 14 residues. Germline CDR1 is LGHDT and CDR2 is YNNKEL (reference sequence). The CDR3 loop is CASSSRVLGNTIYF. CDR3 nucleotides: TGTGCCAGCAGCTCCAGGGTTTTGGGAAACACCATATATTTT.

This clone was observed at least ten times. The V call is TRBV3-1 (or the pseudogene TRBV3-2), the J call TRBJ1-5; possible D gene TRBD1, 5 bases. Looked up from germline, CDR1 is LGHDT and CDR2 is YNNKEL (reference sequence). The CDR3 runs to 16 residues. V was clipped by 2 bases and J by 2 bases, with 13 bases between them. The CDR3 loop reads CASSQSQGNGNQPQHF. In DNA form, the CDR3 reads TGTGCCAGCAGCCAAAGCCAGGGTAATGGCAATCAGCCCCAGCATTTT.

Here the CDR3 reads CASSELPTSGAYNEQFF. CDR3 nucleotides: TGTGCCAGCAGTGAGCTCCCGACTAGCGGGGCCTACAATGAGCAGTTCTTC. The gene calls are TRBV27 and TRBJ2-1, with TRBD2 matching 11 bases. The V gene end was trimmed by 5 bases and the J gene end by 2 bases; junction bases not matched to a gene: 8. CDR1 is MNHEY and CDR2 is SMNVEV in the germline V gene (reference sequence). This CDR3 is built from 17 residues.

V usage is TRBV29-1 and J usage is TRBJ2-1; tentatively, D is TRBD2 (5 bases). Germline values: CDR1 SQVTM, CDR2 ANQGSEA. CDR3 length: 14 amino acids. The germline V and J ends were trimmed by 7 bases and 4 bases, with 17 bases remaining between them. The CDR3 spells CSARTHGIYNEQFF. CDR3 DNA sequence: TGCAGCGCAAGGACTCACGGCATTTACAATGAGCAGTTCTTC.

The chain links TRBV7-9 to TRBJ1-1; 7 nucleotides line up with TRBD1. The CDR3 is 16 residues long. From germline, CDR1 is SEHNR and CDR2 FQNEAQ (reference sequence). The V and J ends lost 4 bases and 0 bases, in that order; junction bases with no gene match: 8. The CDR3 protein is CASSSQDRYLNTEAFF. In DNA, the CDR3 is TGTGCCAGCAGCTCGCAGGACAGGTACTTGAACACTGAAGCTTTCTTT.

The chain is built from TRBV5-1 and TRBJ2-2; 8 nucleotides agree with TRBD1. V gave up 4 bases and J gave up 6 bases; unmatched junction bases: 8. The CDR3 length is 15 residues. From germline, CDR1 is SGHRS and CDR2 YFSETQ. CDR3 DNA: TGCGCCAGCAGCGTGGGACAGGCTCAACCCGGGGAGCTGTTTTTT. Encoded protein: CASSVGQAQPGELFF.

The chain employs TRBV6-2 or TRBV6-3 and TRBJ2-4; 7 bases match TRBD1. Germline CDR1 reads MNHEY; CDR2 reads SVGEGT. This CDR3 region has 16 residues. V gave up 5 bases and J gave up 0 bases; unmatched junction bases: 7. CDR3 region: CASSQQGQLAKNIQYF. Here the CDR3 DNA reads TGTGCCAGCAGTCAACAGGGACAGCTAGCCAAAAACATTCAGTACTTC.

For the CDR3, the DNA is TGTGCCAGCAGTTTAAGCCGGACTAGCGGGGCGGAGCAGTACTTC. Translated: CASSLSRTSGAEQYF. The rearrangement uses TRBV28 and TRBJ2-7; 12 bases map to TRBD2. The germline gives CDR1 MDHEN, CDR2 SYDVKM. V lost 2 bases, J lost 7 bases, and 6 bases stayed unmatched. CDR3 length equals 15 residues.

This chain joins TRBV27 and TRBJ1-1; TRBD1 matches at 8 bases. Germline CDR1 and CDR2: MNHEY and SMNVEV (reference sequence). Unmatched junction bases numbered 9, after V lost 7 bases and J lost 5 bases. The CDR3 is 14 residues long. The CDR3 region has the DNA TGTGCCAGCAATTTGGGCAGGGGGCTGACTGAAGCTTTCTTT. Translation: CASNLGRGLTEAFF.

V and J are TRBV29-1 and TRBJ1-2; tentatively, D is TRBD1 (6 bases). Trimming took off 6 bases at V and 4 bases at J, with 15 bases between the two ends. The CDR3 is 13 amino acids. Per germline, CDR1 SQVTM and CDR2 ANQGSEA. The chain's CDR3 is CSVNQGIAYGYTF. The DNA of the CDR3 is TGCAGCGTAAACCAGGGGATAGCCTATGGCTACACCTTC.

V gene TRBV19 combines with J gene TRBJ2-5; TRBD1 aligns across 9 bases. The CDR3 contains 15 residues. Germline V gene data show CDR1 as LNHDA and CDR2 as SQIVND (reference sequence). The V segment lost 5 bases and the J segment 5 bases; nucleotides outside the gene matches: 9. The CDR3 nucleotides read TGTGCCAGTAGTTTGACGACAGGGGGTGACGAGACCCAGTACTTC. Translated: CASSLTTGGDETQYF.

J is TRBJ2-3 and V is TRBV18; 13 nucleotides match TRBD2. CDR3 size: 17 residues. Germline loops: CDR1 KGHSH, CDR2 LQKENI. J gave up 6 bases and V 2 bases, and 8 bases lay outside the gene matches. DNA of the CDR3: TGTGCCAGCTCACCAAGGCAGACTAGCGGGGGGTTTGATACGCAGTATTTT. Residues: CASSPRQTSGGFDTQYF. The full variable domain, in which reference TRBV18 and TRBJ2-3 provide the parts outside the CDR3, is NAGVMQNPRHLVRRRGQEARLRCSPMKGHSHVYWYRQLPEEGLKFMVYLQKENIIDESGMPKERFSAEFPKEGPSILRIQQVVRGDSAAYFCASSPRQTSGGFDTQYFGPGTRLTVL.

This sequence joins TRBV4-2 and TRBJ2-7; TRBD2 agrees at 7 bases. Losses at the gene ends were 4 bases for V and 4 bases for J; bases not matched to a gene: 7. Germline CDR1 and CDR2: LGHNA and YNFKEQ. The CDR3 loop spans 14 amino acids. The CDR3 nucleotides read TGTGCCAGCAGCCCGGGAGGAGGGGCTTACGAGCAGTACTTC. Translating gives CASSPGGGAYEQYF.

The chain links TRBV6-6 to TRBJ1-5; 8 bases are shared with TRBD1. The CDR3 length is 15 residues. Germline trimming cut 6 bases from V and 3 bases from J; bases unmatched to any gene: 7. The V gene's germline CDR1 is MNHNY and CDR2 SVGAGI (reference sequence). In DNA form, the CDR3 reads TGTGCCAGCAGGGACAGGGTTTGGGACAATCAGCCCCAGCATTTT. Translation: CASRDRVWDNQPQHF.

This clone was found a few times. The chain employs TRBV6-2 or TRBV6-3 and TRBJ1-1; D is possibly TRBD1 (5 bases). Between the trimmed V and J ends, which lost 5 bases and 2 bases, there was a span of 12 bases. This CDR3 contains 14 residues. CDR1 and CDR2 (germline): MNHEY, SVGEGT. The CDR3 DNA is TGTGCCAGCAGTCAGTCGACAGCCAACACTGAAGCTTTCTTT. Translating gives CASSQSTANTEAFF.

V and J are TRBV16 and TRBJ2-3; 9 positions match TRBD1. The CDR3 contains 12 residues. After removal of 4 bases from V and 9 bases from J, the junction contained 2 bases not matched to a gene. CDR1 is KGHSY, CDR2 FQNENV, per germline. The CDR3 DNA follows: TGTGCCAGCAGCCGCGGACAGGGGACGCAGTATTTT. Residues: CASSRGQGTQYF.

In DNA form, the CDR3 reads TGTGCCAGTAGCACTCACCCCGGGGAGCTGTTTTTT. This encodes CASSTHPGELFF. This rearrangement joins TRBV19 to TRBJ2-2; D gene uncertain. V was clipped by 6 bases and J by 6 bases, with 8 bases between them. CDR3 length: 12 residues. CDR1 and CDR2 from the germline V gene are LNHDA and SQIVND (reference sequence).

The V gene is TRBV7-2, the J gene TRBJ1-2, with D possibly matching TRBD1 (6 bases). Germline V lookup: CDR1 SGHTA, CDR2 FQGNSA. The CDR3 has 16 amino acids. V was shortened by 8 bases and J by 0 bases, with 19 bases between the two germline ends. CDR3 nucleotide sequence: TGTGCCAGCGTTCGAGGGGGACCCCGCGCTAACTATGGCTACACCTTC. It encodes CASVRGGPRANYGYTF.